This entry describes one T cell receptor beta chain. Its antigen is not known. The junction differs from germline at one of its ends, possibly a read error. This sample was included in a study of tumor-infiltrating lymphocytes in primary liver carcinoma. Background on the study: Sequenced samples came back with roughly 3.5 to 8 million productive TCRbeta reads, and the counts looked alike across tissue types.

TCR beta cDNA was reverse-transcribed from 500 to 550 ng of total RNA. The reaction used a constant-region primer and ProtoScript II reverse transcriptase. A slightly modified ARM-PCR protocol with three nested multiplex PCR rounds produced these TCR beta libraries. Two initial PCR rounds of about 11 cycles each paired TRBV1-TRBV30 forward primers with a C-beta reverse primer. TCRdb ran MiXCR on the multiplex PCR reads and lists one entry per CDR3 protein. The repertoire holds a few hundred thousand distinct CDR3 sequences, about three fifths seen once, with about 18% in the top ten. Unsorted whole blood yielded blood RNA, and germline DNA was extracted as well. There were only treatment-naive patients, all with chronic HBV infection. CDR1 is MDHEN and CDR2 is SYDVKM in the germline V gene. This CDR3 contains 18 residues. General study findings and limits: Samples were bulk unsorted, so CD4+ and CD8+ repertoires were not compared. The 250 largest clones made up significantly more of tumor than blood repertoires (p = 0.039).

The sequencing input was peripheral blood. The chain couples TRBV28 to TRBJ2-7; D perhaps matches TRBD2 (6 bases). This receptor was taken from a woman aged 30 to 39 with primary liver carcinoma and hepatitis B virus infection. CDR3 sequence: CGSSTPYGERVPPREQYF. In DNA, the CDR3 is TGTGGCAGCAGTACCCCCTACGGGGAGCGGGTCCCCCCAAGGGAGCAGTACTTC.